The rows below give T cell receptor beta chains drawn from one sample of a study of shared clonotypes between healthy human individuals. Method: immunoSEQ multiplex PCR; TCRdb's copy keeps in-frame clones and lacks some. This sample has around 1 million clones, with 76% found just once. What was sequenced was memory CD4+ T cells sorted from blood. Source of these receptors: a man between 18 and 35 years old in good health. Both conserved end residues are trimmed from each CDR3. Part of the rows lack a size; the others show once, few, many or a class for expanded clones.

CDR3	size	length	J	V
ASSADSAEAF	few	10	TRBJ1-1	TRBV2
ASSSGGRKTYEQY	NA	13	TRBJ2-7	TRBV28
ASSEGPAKQY	once	10	TRBJ2-7	TRBV6-1
SVEYWTSRNEQF	NA	12	TRBJ2-1	TRBV29-1
ASSYAANYGYT	NA	11	TRBJ1-2	TRBV6-5
ASSHSGGDGTQY	NA	12	TRBJ2-5	TRBV7-6
ASRSSGSPLH	NA	10	TRBJ1-6	TRBV6-5
ASSEGAGGYT	once	10	TRBJ1-2	TRBV2
ASSESGTAGIYEQY	once	14	TRBJ2-7	TRBV6-1
ASSSPTGGEGATYEQY	NA	16	TRBJ2-7	TRBV28
ASSLGGVETQY	few	11	TRBJ2-5	TRBV7-2
ASSGPAGARETQY	few	13	TRBJ2-5	TRBV2
ASKITGTEVAF	NA	11	TRBJ1-1	TRBV28
ASSLVRENTGELF	NA	13	TRBJ2-2	TRBV7-2
ASSPGILNTEAF	NA	12	TRBJ1-1	TRBV5-1
ASSIVQGNQPQH	many	12	TRBJ1-5	TRBV7-8
ASSSPLAGGPTYNEQF	few	16	TRBJ2-1	TRBV7-2
ASSQAYGGNTGELF	NA	14	TRBJ2-2	TRBV4-3
ASSALAGTYNEQF	NA	13	TRBJ2-1	TRBV18
ASSLATGTEAF	few	11	TRBJ1-1	TRBV11-2
ASRELTSGRFYEQY	NA	14	TRBJ2-7	TRBV5-6
ASSPGQSLNTEAF	NA	13	TRBJ1-1	TRBV28
AWSVAAGWTQY	NA	11	TRBJ2-5	TRBV30
ASSSPGLVKEQF	NA	12	TRBJ2-1	TRBV7-2
ASSLVDGLYEQY	NA	12	TRBJ2-7	TRBV7-2
AWGRDRVATEAF	few	12	TRBJ1-1	TRBV30
ASSRPGTGRGTEAF	few	14	TRBJ1-1	TRBV5-4
ASSLAGVEETQY	NA	12	TRBJ2-5	TRBV5-1
ASRPEEQY	NA	8	TRBJ2-7	TRBV2
ASSTSRGRGVQNEQF	NA	15	TRBJ2-1	TRBV7-9
ATSRAGTANYGYT	once	13	TRBJ1-2	TRBV15